The source of this TCR beta chain is a study of blood T cell repertoires in COVID-19. This clone was observed a handful of times. TCRdb's copy holds only in-frame clones and misses some; the assay was immunoSEQ multiplex PCR. The profile shows about 74,000 clones, nearly 90% of them singletons. The V and J ends lost 6 bases and 6 bases, in that order; junction bases with no gene match: 3. Germline V gives CDR1 ENHRY, CDR2 SYGVKD. There are 13 residues in the CDR3. This chain links TRBV10-3 with TRBJ2-1; TRBD1 matches at 9 bases. The source is a man between 65 and 80 years old with active or convalescent COVID-19. Source material: peripheral blood. In nucleotides, the CDR3 is TGTGCCATCAGACCGGACAGGGGCAATGAGCAGTTCTTC. This sequence encodes CAIRPDRGNEQFF.